The rows below give T cell receptor beta chains drawn from one sample of a study of cytomegalovirus exposure and HLA in healthy donors. Some clones are missing from TCRdb's copy, which holds only in-frame ones; the method was immunoSEQ multiplex PCR. The table includes about 130,000 clones, 80% detected once. The specimen sequenced was PBMCs. The receptors shown here come from a male donor in good health and CMV-seronegative. Both conserved end residues are part of each CDR3. D genes are given only for firm matches. Clone size is shown for a subset of rows, as once, few, many or a class of expanded clone.

len	abundance	j_gene	v_gene	d_gene	CDR3nt	CDR3aa
10	.	TRBJ2-3	TRBV7-8	.	TGTGCCAGCAGCCAGAATACGCAGTATTTT	CASSQNTQYF
13	few	TRBJ2-5	TRBV7-2	.	TGTGCCAGCAGCCCTCAGGGAGGAGAGACCCAGTACTTC	CASSPQGGETQYF
14	.	TRBJ2-3	TRBV5-1	.	TGCGCCAGCAGCCCGGGGACTGGGGGAGATACGCAGTATTTT	CASSPGTGGDTQYF
13	.	TRBJ2-4	TRBV6-1	.	TGTGCCAGCAGTGTGGGACACCAAAACATTCAGTACTTC	CASSVGHQNIQYF
15	.	TRBJ2-7	TRBV7-9	.	TGTGCCAGCAGCCAATGGGAGAAGGGGGCCTACGAGCAGTACTTC	CASSQWEKGAYEQYF
15	few	TRBJ2-3	TRBV6-1	TRBD1	TGTGCCAGCACGGAGGGACAGGGGGCTCCAGATACGCAGTATTTT	CASTEGQGAPDTQYF
15	.	TRBJ2-3	TRBV14	.	TGTGCCAGCAGCCAAGAGAGGACAGTCACAGATACGCAGTATTTT	CASSQERTVTDTQYF
14	.	TRBJ1-1	TRBV18	.	TGTGCCAGCTCACGACAGCCTCGAGACACTGAAGCTTTCTTT	CASSRQPRDTEAFF
19	few	TRBJ2-1	TRBV2	TRBD2	TGTGCCAGCAGTGAGCGGGGACTAGCGGGGGGAACTTCCTACAATGAGCAGTTCTTC	CASSERGLAGGTSYNEQFF
15	.	TRBJ2-5	TRBV28	.	TGTGCCAGCAGTTTATTTTTGTCCTCAGGGGAGACCCAGTACTTC	CASSLFLSSGETQYF
16	.	TRBJ2-1	TRBV4-3	.	TGCGCCAGCAGCCAAGAAACCAGCGGATCCTACAATGAGCAGTTCTTC	CASSQETSGSYNEQFF
11	.	TRBJ1-1	TRBV15	TRBD1	TGTGCCACCAGAGCGGACAGGGGCCCCTTGTTT	CATRADRGPLF
16	.	TRBJ2-3	TRBV11-3	TRBD2	TGTGCCAGCAGCCCAGGGGAGCGGGAGCAGTCAGATACGCAGTATTTT	CASSPGEREQSDTQYF
16	once	TRBJ1-1	TRBV4-1	.	TGCGCCAGCAGCCAAGAGAGCACTAGGTTGAACACTGAAGCTTTCTTT	CASSQESTRLNTEAFF